The rows below give T cell receptor beta chains drawn from one sample of a study of molecular identifiers for immune sequencing clone quantification. TCRdb re-called the PCR reads through MiXCR, storing one row per CDR3 protein. The sample gives about 100,000 distinct CDR3 sequences, roughly a third of which show up once; 4% to 5% is in the top ten. The sequenced material came from naive CD8+ T cells from blood, with Jurkat cell RNA spiked in. These receptors originate from a human donor in good health. Some libraries in this study had Jurkat cell RNA spiked in. Each CDR3 is given with its conserved first and last residue.

V gene	CDR3 protein
TRBV5-1	CASSWRGPYEQYF
TRBV11-2	CASSPGAGGADTQYF
TRBV12-3/TRBV12-4	CASSGGTASTDTQYF
TRBV4-2	CASSLRPPGLSPTDTQYF
TRBV11-2	CASGGARIYEQYF
TRBV28	CASSSWTGYNEQFF
TRBV12-3/TRBV12-4	CASSLGTGGYEQFF
TRBV29-1	CSVESRVLTRADTQYF
TRBV6-2/TRBV6-3	CASSYAADYEQYF
TRBV20-1	CSAREQGKGEQYF
TRBV28	CASSFRQAGNQPQHF
TRBV20-1	CSARDIRQFYEQYF
TRBV6-5	CASSTAGSTDTQYF
TRBV11-2	CASSLGTSGRVDNEQFF
TRBV7-9	CASSRLMTGPTDTQYF
TRBV9	CASGPGVSGRYYEQYF
TRBV12-5	CASGDTGITDTQYF
TRBV4-1	CASSQVTGLAKNIQYF
TRBV2	CASTDRGQEDTQYF
TRBV7-8	CASSLLPNEQFF
TRBV28	CASSLLPGQGPQETQYF
TRBV12-3/TRBV12-4	CASSPLRGAGYEQFF
TRBV21-1	CASSPPGEPYNEQFF
TRBV28	CASCFRSGRADTQYF
TRBV25-1	CASSESLLEAKNIQYF
TRBV6-6	CASSYSTRAYNEQFF
TRBV6-2/TRBV6-3	CASIPQDNTEAFF
TRBV6-5	CASCQGGGNYGYTF
TRBV12-3/TRBV12-4	CASRIQGSNQPQHF
TRBV28	CASSPSGRAVNEQFF
TRBV3-1	CASSQDQDRDTEAFF
TRBV6-2/TRBV6-3	CASSADRDEQFF
TRBV27	CASCLSRIPQETQYF
TRBV20-1	CSAKLGQGWDEQYF
TRBV5-4	CASSWESYEQYF
TRBV7-3	CASSFFGGNMYEQYF
TRBV11-2	CASRDRQGTATQYF
TRBV28	CASSFWSSPDTQYF
TRBV4-3	CASSPMGRGGYEQYF
TRBV20-1	CSAPGTAVDTQYF
TRBV27	CASSPAPPTDYGNTF
TRBV7-9	CASSLVPRLNTEAFF
TRBV28	CASSLVAAETDTQYF
TRBV28	CASSPGEGEYQETQYF
TRBV9	CASSVTTAYEAFF
TRBV11-2	CASSLGIAVGNEQFF
TRBV14	CASSQDSNQPQHF
TRBV7-2	CASSFGLAGYNEQFF
TRBV9	CASSPPGELETQYF